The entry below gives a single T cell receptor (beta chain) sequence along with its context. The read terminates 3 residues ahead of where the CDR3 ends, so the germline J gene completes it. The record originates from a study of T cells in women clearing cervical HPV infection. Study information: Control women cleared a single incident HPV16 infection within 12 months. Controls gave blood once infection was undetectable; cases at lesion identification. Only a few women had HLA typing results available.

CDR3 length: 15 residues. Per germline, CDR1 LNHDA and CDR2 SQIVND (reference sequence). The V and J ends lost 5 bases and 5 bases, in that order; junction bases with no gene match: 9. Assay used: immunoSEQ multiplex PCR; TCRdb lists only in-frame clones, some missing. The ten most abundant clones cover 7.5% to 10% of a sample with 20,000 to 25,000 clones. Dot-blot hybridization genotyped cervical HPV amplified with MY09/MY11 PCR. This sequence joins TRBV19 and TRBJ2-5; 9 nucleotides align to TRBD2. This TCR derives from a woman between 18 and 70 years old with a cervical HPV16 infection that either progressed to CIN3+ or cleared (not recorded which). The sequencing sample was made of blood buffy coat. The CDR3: CASSVSGGPGETQYF. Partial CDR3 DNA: TGTGCCAGTAGTGTTAGCGGGGGCCCCGGGGAGACC.